A single T cell receptor beta chain is shown here with its context. The antigen remains undetermined. TCRdb's copy holds only in-frame clones and misses some; the assay was immunoSEQ multiplex PCR. The sample lists 10,000 to 15,000 clones; 80% to 90% were seen once. The sample originates from a study of tumor-infiltrating lymphocytes in localized non-small cell lung cancer. Background on the study: From each patient, both tumor and uninvolved lung, non-adjacent to tumor, were sampled. Findings of the study overall: Tumors had more T cell infiltration than uninvolved lung, per TCRbeta sequencing and CD3 counts. Immunotypes IM1 and IM2 had similar TCR-derived T-cell fractions. Available tissue quantity limited TCR sequencing to a patient subset.

The origin of this receptor is a human donor with non-small cell lung cancer. Sequenced sample: lung tumor tissue.

The CDR3 bases are TGTGCCAGCAGTTTTGCAGGAGGGAGCGGCTACACCTTC. Protein product: CASSFAGGSGYTF. The J gene is TRBJ1-2, the V gene TRBV28; D not resolved. Germline lookup yields CDR1 MDHEN and CDR2 SYDVKM. CDR3 length: 13 amino acids. V lost 3 bases and J lost 8, with 13 bases in between.